These 24 T cell receptor beta chains were all obtained from the same sample, sequenced in a study of OX40 agonist ivuxolimab in advanced cancers. Sequencing used immunoSEQ multiplex PCR; TCRdb keeps in-frame clones, though not all of them. The table includes 55,000 to 75,000 clones, nearly 95% detected once. The material sequenced was CD4+ or CD8+ T cells sorted from blood, taken in a trial of the OX40 agonist ivuxolimab. The receptor set was obtained from an adult with an advanced solid tumor such as melanoma, head and neck, liver or kidney cancer.

The chain links TRBV2 to TRBJ2-3; 9 nucleotides align to TRBD2. Germline V gene sequence: CDR1 SNHLY, CDR2 FYNNEI. V trimming: 5 bases; J trimming: 3 bases; junction bases outside the gene matches: 9. The CDR3 length is 16 residues. DNA of the CDR3: TGTGCCAGCAGTCCAATACTAGCGGGCAAAACAGATACGCAGTATTTT. Its protein product is CASSPILAGKTDTQYF.

The chain is built from TRBV6-5 and TRBJ1-4, with D unclear. This CDR3 region has 16 residues. V lost 0 bases and J 6 bases, leaving 14 bases between the germline ends. In germline, CDR1 is MNHEY, CDR2 SVGAGI. CDR3 loop: CASSYSTRQPHEKLFF. Written as DNA, the CDR3 is TGTGCCAGCAGTTACTCGACGAGGCAGCCCCATGAAAAACTGTTTTTT.

This clone was picked up a small number of times. The V call is TRBV9, the J call TRBJ1-4, with D possibly being TRBD1 (5 bases). Germline V gene lookup returns CDR1 SGDLS and CDR2 YYNGEE. This CDR3 has 13 residues. Trimming stripped 9 bases from V and 2 bases from J, with 11 bases between. The CDR3 sequence: CATAQGTNEKLFF. The CDR3 DNA is TGTGCCACCGCTCAGGGCACTAATGAAAAACTGTTTTTT. Complete variable domain (other parts from reference TRBV9 and TRBJ1-4): DSGVTQTPKHLITATGQRVTLRCSPRSGDLSVYWYQQSLDQGLQFLIQYYNGEERAKGNILERFSAQQFPDLHSELNLSSLELGDSALYFCATAQGTNEKLFFGSGTQLSVL.

The J gene is TRBJ2-7, the V gene TRBV6-6, with TRBD1 identical over 9 bases. V lost 5 bases and J lost 1; bases outside the gene matches: 6. CDR3 length equals 15 residues. Germline V gene lookup returns CDR1 MNHNY and CDR2 SVGAGI (reference sequence). CDR3 in amino acids: CASSQPGQGSYEQYF. The CDR3 DNA is TGTGCCAGCAGTCAACCGGGACAGGGTTCCTACGAGCAGTACTTC.

The chain employs TRBV5-1 and TRBJ2-3; 8 nucleotides agree with TRBD2. The CDR3 totals 15 residues. The V and J ends lost 0 bases and 1 base, in that order; junction bases with no gene match: 1. In germline, CDR1 is SGHRS, CDR2 YFSETQ. CDR3 DNA sequence: TGCGCCAGCAGCTTGGAGACTAGCGGCACAGATACGCAGTATTTT. Protein sequence: CASSLETSGTDTQYF.

Details on this clone: Other DNA sequences in this specimen translate into the identical CDR3. CDR3 residues: CASGGGSSYNEQFF. The CDR3 DNA reads as TGTGCCAGTGGGGGGGGGAGTTCCTACAATGAGCAGTTCTTC. The chain employs TRBV19 and TRBJ2-1; 7 bases agree with TRBD2. J gave up 1 base and V 8 bases, and 5 bases lay outside the gene matches. The CDR3 spans 14 residues. Germline V gene lookup returns CDR1 LNHDA and CDR2 SQIVND (reference sequence).

The chain joins TRBV6-1 to TRBJ1-1; D is unresolved. Germline-derived CDR1 and CDR2 are MNHNS and SASEGT. Trimming removed 4 bases at V and 1 base at J, with 7 bases between. The CDR3 length is 13 residues. CDR3 loop: CASSGHPNTEAFF. The CDR3 DNA reads as TGTGCCAGCAGTGGACATCCGAACACTGAAGCTTTCTTT.

V gene TRBV7-9 combines with J gene TRBJ1-2; D is uncertain. CDR3 size: 13 residues. The V end lost 0 bases, the J end lost 10 bases, and 12 bases lay between the germline ends. The germline V gene has CDR1 SEHNR and CDR2 FQNEAQ (reference sequence). CDR3 in amino acids: CASSLALWANYTF. Here the CDR3 DNA reads TGTGCCAGCAGCTTAGCGCTGTGGGCCAACTACACCTTC.

The rearrangement uses TRBV7-9 and TRBJ2-4; D not certain. Germline V CDR1 and CDR2: SEHNR, FQNEAQ (reference sequence). This CDR3 is 16 amino acids long. V shed 5 bases and J shed 0 bases, with 14 bases lying between them. The CDR3 reads CASSQGSGEAKNIQYF. The CDR3 bases are TGTGCCAGCAGCCAAGGTTCGGGTGAAGCCAAAAACATTCAGTACTTC.

This sequence joins TRBV28 and TRBJ1-2, with 7 nucleotides matching TRBD1. This CDR3 has 12 residues. V lost 6 bases to trimming and J lost 6 bases; unmatched junction nucleotides: 4. Germline CDR1 reads MDHEN; CDR2 reads SYDVKM. The CDR3 is CASRRGQHGYTF. Here the CDR3 DNA reads TGTGCCAGCAGAAGGGGGCAGCATGGCTACACCTTC.

The rearrangement uses TRBV30 and TRBJ1-5, with TRBD1 identical over 10 bases. Germline values: CDR1 GTSNPN, CDR2 SVGIG (reference sequence). The CDR3 sequence is 14 residues long. Trimming removed 3 bases from V and 7 bases from J; junction bases left unmatched: 6. The CDR3 DNA is TGTGCCTGGAGGGACAGGGGGGTAGGACAGCCCCAGCATTTT. Translating it yields CAWRDRGVGQPQHF.

This chain links TRBV27 with TRBJ2-3; 7 nucleotides line up with TRBD2. Germline-derived CDR1 and CDR2 are MNHEY and SMNVEV (reference sequence). The CDR3 runs 15 residues. The J segment lost 0 bases and the V segment lost 7 bases, leaving 7 bases of the junction unmatched. The CDR3 DNA reads TGTGCCAGCAAACCTGAGGGAGGGAGCACAGATACGCAGTATTTT. It translates to CASKPEGGSTDTQYF.

The gene calls are TRBV30 and TRBJ1-1; D ambiguous. The length of the CDR3 is 14 residues. Trimming stripped 1 base from V and 0 bases from J, with 9 bases between. The V gene's germline CDR1 is GTSNPN and CDR2 SVGIG (reference sequence). DNA of the CDR3: TGTGCCTGGAGTGGGGGTGGGATGAACACTGAAGCTTTCTTT. This sequence encodes CAWSGGGMNTEAFF. The whole variable domain, remainder taken from reference TRBV30 and TRBJ1-1, is SQTIHQWPATLVQPVGSPLSLECTVEGTSNPNLYWYRQAAGRGLQLLFYSVGIGQISSEVPQNLSASRPQDRQFILSSKKLLLSDSGFYLCAWSGGGMNTEAFFGQGTRLTVV.

This clone occurred once. The chain combines TRBV9 with TRBJ2-7; D tentatively fits TRBD1 or TRBD2 (6 bases each). The germline V gene has CDR1 SGDLS and CDR2 YYNGEE. V dropped 0 bases and J dropped 7 bases, with 14 bases sitting between them. This CDR3 contains 14 residues. In DNA, the CDR3 is TGTGCCAGCAGCGTAGGGGGGGCTCTTAGGGAGCAGTACTTC. This gives the protein CASSVGGALREQYF.

The gene calls are TRBV29-1 and TRBJ2-7; D assignment may be TRBD1 or TRBD2 (5 bases each). Germline V gives CDR1 SQVTM, CDR2 ANQGSEA. Trimming shortened V by 7 bases and J by 4 bases, and 17 bases separated the two germline ends. The length of the CDR3 is 13 residues. The CDR3 loop is CSADAGTEYEQYF. The CDR3 DNA reads TGCAGCGCCGATGCCGGGACCGAATACGAGCAGTACTTC.

This chain joins TRBV9 and TRBJ2-7; tentatively, D is TRBD1 (6 bases). Per the germline V gene, CDR1 is SGDLS and CDR2 is YYNGEE. Trimming cost V 5 bases and J 0 bases, with 15 bases left between them. The CDR3 has 15 amino acids. The CDR3: CASSPQGIPSYEQYF. CDR3 DNA sequence: TGTGCCAGCAGTCCCCAGGGGATCCCCTCCTACGAGCAGTACTTC. The full variable domain, completed using reference TRBV9 and TRBJ2-7, is DSGVTQTPKHLITATGQRVTLRCSPRSGDLSVYWYQQSLDQGLQFLIQYYNGEERAKGNILERFSAQQFPDLHSELNLSSLELGDSALYFCASSPQGIPSYEQYFGPGTRLTVT.

The CDR3 sequence: CASSQWPYEQYF. CDR3 DNA: TGCGCCAGCAGTCAATGGCCCTACGAGCAGTACTTC. The J gene is TRBJ2-7, the V gene TRBV23-1; D not resolved. TRBV23-1 counts as an open reading frame of uncertain function. The CDR3 loop spans 12 amino acids. Deletions cut 1 base from V and 2 bases from J, with 3 bases between.

The chain has TRBV23-1 and TRBJ1-2, with 7 nucleotides matching TRBD1. TRBV23-1 is marked as an open reading frame, function uncertain. V was clipped by 0 bases and J by 6 bases; unmatched bases: 25. The CDR3 is 21 amino acids. CDR3 loop: CASSQSLLRGQGIPQKDGYTF. The CDR3 nucleotides read TGCGCCAGCAGTCAATCGCTGCTTAGGGGGCAGGGGATCCCCCAAAAGGATGGCTACACCTTC.

The chain carries TRBV27 and TRBJ2-5; D is perhaps TRBD1 or TRBD2 (5 bases each). The CDR3 is made up of 15 amino acids. Germline V CDR1 and CDR2: MNHEY, SMNVEV (reference sequence). The V end lost 6 bases, the J end lost 2 bases, and 16 bases lay between the germline ends. DNA of the CDR3: TGTGCCAGCAGCCGGGGACCGCGGCGGCAAGAGACCCAGTACTTC. It codes for CASSRGPRRQETQYF.

The chain recombines TRBV28 with TRBJ1-2; weak D call: TRBD1 (6 bases). The CDR3 sequence is 15 residues long. Germline CDR1 and CDR2: MDHEN and SYDVKM. V lost 4 bases and J 1 base, leaving 13 bases between the germline ends. CDR3 coding DNA: TGTGCCAGCAGTTCGTTCCGGACAGATAACTATGGCTACACCTTC. Amino acids: CASSSFRTDNYGYTF.

The rearrangement joins TRBV19 to TRBJ2-7, with no clear D. The germline V and J ends were trimmed by 1 base and 6 bases, with 13 bases remaining between them. This CDR3 has 14 residues. Germline V gives CDR1 LNHDA, CDR2 SQIVND (reference sequence). The CDR3 loop is CASSIVNYPAEQYF. DNA of the CDR3: TGTGCCAGTAGTATAGTCAACTACCCCGCCGAGCAGTACTTC.

The V gene is TRBV11-3, the J gene TRBJ2-1; the D gene is possibly TRBD2 (6 bases). This CDR3 is built from 12 residues. CDR1 is SGHNT and CDR2 is YENEEA in the germline V gene. V dropped 4 bases and J dropped 9 bases, with 10 bases sitting between them. CDR3 sequence (DNA): TGTGCCAGCAGCTACCCCGGGGGTGAGCAGTTCTTC. The encoded protein is CASSYPGGEQFF.

The V gene is TRBV27, the J gene TRBJ1-4; D is uncertain. V lost 3 bases and J 4 bases, leaving 12 bases between the germline ends. Germline V gives CDR1 MNHEY, CDR2 SMNVEV (reference sequence). This CDR3 spans 15 amino acids. The CDR3 coding sequence is TGTGCCAGCAGTTTGAAAACGAGTTATAATGAAAAACTGTTTTTT. Encoded protein: CASSLKTSYNEKLFF.

The CDR3 sequence is CASSVDETPNTMRQFF. For the CDR3, the DNA is TGTGCCAGCAGCGTAGACGAGACACCTAATACAATGAGGCAGTTCTTC. The rearrangement uses TRBV9 and TRBJ2-1, with D unresolved. CDR1 and CDR2 (germline): SGDLS, YYNGEE. Deletions cut 0 bases from V and 12 bases from J, with 22 bases between. The CDR3 has 16 residues.